This TCR beta chain was recorded in a study of response to subunit inactivated influenza vaccine. Each CDR3 protein is one row after TCRdb ran MiXCR on the RT-PCR reads. The sample carries hundreds of thousands of distinct CDR3 sequences, around 15% recorded once. With 5 bases removed from V and 1 base from J, the gap between germline ends came to 8 bases. CDR3 length equals 13 residues. Germline loops: CDR1 SGHTA, CDR2 FQGNSA. Broader study findings: Every seasonal influenza vaccination brings in few new T cells, the authors suggested.

A note on this clonotype: The target antigen is unknown.

The clonotype was recovered from a man aged 50 or older who received an inactivated influenza vaccine. Sequenced material: PBMCs from blood, taken 14 to 15 days before vaccination. The chain is built from TRBV7-2 and TRBJ1-1; D call uncertain. CDR3 amino acids: CASSRGPNTEAFF. Written as DNA, the CDR3 is TGTGCCAGCAGCCGCGGACCGAACACTGAAGCTTTCTTT.